This T cell receptor beta chain was found in a study of cytomegalovirus exposure and HLA in healthy donors (dated by TCRdb to 2017 to 2019). Looking at the study overall: According to an earlier analysis of 550 to 700 of the donors, about 179 million T cells yielded roughly 110 million unique TCR beta sequences and 250 to 350 Gb of sequence data. An early release covering some 640 HLA-typed donors comprised about 310 gigabases of sequencing data and 85 million to 100 million unique TCR sequences. Of the 398 genotyped donors, roughly 85% fell in the genetic ancestry cluster associated with self-reported Caucasian donors. The study was designed to test whether signatures of past pathogen exposure could be identified by cataloging public T cell receptors. The T cell repertoires of 666 subjects were profiled by immunosequencing and related to cytomegalovirus serostatus. Besides the first cohort of roughly 640 subjects, a separate validation cohort made up of roughly 120 different subjects was used. The study combined high-throughput TCR immunosequencing, statistical association of individual TCRs with disease status, and machine learning to predict cytomegalovirus infection status. A later analysis re-examined previously published TCR beta repertoires from just over 650 donors and added high-resolution HLA genotyping to investigate patterns of TCR occurrence. In the later analysis, no new phenotypic data were used to find candidate immune exposures; instead, reliance was placed on TCR beta sequences and their occurrence across donors. An earlier analysis of around 640 of the donors used high-throughput TCR beta sequencing to judge whether each TCR beta V gene segment behaved as functional or pseudogenic. Donor age, sex, ethnicity and CMV serostatus were compiled together with the repertoire data. A later genetic analysis took genome-wide SNP genotypes for about 55% of the roughly 670 donors and used that subset as a discovery cohort. Every repertoire in the discovery cohort had been generated on one and the same sequencing platform. Class I and class II HLA loci were covered by the typing at four-digit resolution. The number of donors typed differed by locus, with roughly 629-640 for A, B, C, DRB1 and DQB1, 522 for DQA1, 606 for DPA1, and around 430 for DPB1. Because of strong linkage in the cohort, roughly five DR-DQ haplotypes were treated as single units for association and clustering. On average, over 200,000 unique TCR beta nucleotide sequences were sequenced per donor among 398 genotyped donors of the cohort, with 15% to 20% of those sequences being non-productive. Points the paper makes about the study in general: A further reported finding was that TCR beta sequences accurately predicted the HLA-A and HLA-B alleles for most subjects in the first cohort. Linkage disequilibrium might explain the correlated functional status among segregating V segments, but an unknown experimental factor could not be ruled out. In an earlier analysis of about 540 of the donors, most TCR beta V segments were observed in productive rearrangements about 90% or about 30% of the time, broadly matching IMGT annotations. The only immune exposure information available for the cohort was CMV serostatus. Because counts were too low, roughly 17 rarely observed V segments, including chromosome 9 orphons, were left out of the earlier analysis of several hundred of the donors. A later analysis found that HLA-associated TCR beta chains were more clonally expanded and had lower generation probabilities than equally common non-associated chains. Most TCR sequences were seen in very few donors, while some public TCRs were found in many individuals. Because the 87-base-pair reads could not distinguish some IMGT-functional V segments, including TRBV6-2 and TRBV6-3, those segments were excluded. A cluster of highly shared sequence variants was judged likely to represent a technical artifact of the sequencing pipeline. The study listed 150 to 200 TCR beta chains as associated with cytomegalovirus. Strong co-occurrence of HLA alleles, especially DR and DQ, made assigning TCR associations to individual alleles difficult. The authors suggested that the approach could potentially be extended to other disease states and immunological phenotypes. According to a later genetic analysis, donors in an Asian-associated ancestry cluster had fewer N-insertions in productive TCRs than the approximately 710-donor mean. Cytomegalovirus status was reported to be diagnosed by the classifier with high specificity and sensitivity in both the original and validation cohorts. The cohort was sequenced for TCR beta chains only, and without alpha or paired-chain data the features that could be detected were limited. An association between a missense DCLRE1C variant and V-gene and J-gene trimming of TCR beta chains was found in a later genetic analysis and replicated in an independent cohort. According to a later analysis, most CMV-associated TCR beta chains appeared to be HLA-restricted, and the HLA associations seemed to be driven largely by CMV exposure. At a false discovery rate of 0.05, a later analysis linked 15,000 to 20,000 TCR beta sequences to specific HLA alleles. The presence/absence analyses assumed that sequencing depth was roughly uniform across donors, and that assumption may not be true. HLA typing was unavailable for some donors at each locus, so association tests used only the typed subset. A later analysis found that TCR association rates varied across HLA loci, with DRB1 alleles showing the most associated TCRs and HLA-C alleles the fewest. A later analysis reported that several top co-occurrence clusters appeared linked to parvovirus B19, influenza, CMV and Epstein-Barr virus. In vitro tests confirmed that a few of the cytomegalovirus-associated TCR beta chains recognize cytomegalovirus antigens.

Comment on this clone: There is no known antigen for this receptor. The input lacks base qualities; no much larger clone sits a single base away.

V is shortened by 2 bases, J by 0 bases, and the region joining them spans 9 bases. From the germline V gene, CDR1 is SGHRS and CDR2 is YFSETQ. CDR3 length: 14 amino acids, cysteine to phenylalanine. Only the CDR3 DNA is retained, 42 bases long and in frame from the first base. Library preparation used the immunoSEQ multiplex PCR assay. For the multiplex PCR, a mixture combining 60 forward primers for TCR Vbeta segments and 13 reverse primers for TCR Jbeta segments was used. The CDR3 region of rearranged TCR beta genes was amplified from genomic DNA with a multiplex PCR assay. On the Illumina HiSeq System, the amplified TCR beta libraries were sequenced as 87-base-pair reads. The paper's data handling went like this. A later analysis counted tens of millions of unique TCR beta chains across the 550 to 750 repertoires, and roughly 10 million of these chains were shared by at least two donors. Raw reads were error-corrected and collapsed into unique sequences with a nearest-neighbor algorithm that merged closely related sequences to remove PCR and sequencing errors. V, D and J gene segments were assigned by aligning CDR3 sequences to IMGT reference sequences. For a sequence to be retained, a match of at least six nucleotides to both a V gene segment and a J gene segment was required. Rearrangements were classified as productive when the CDR3 lacked stop codons and remained in frame with V and J, and all other rearrangements were classified as non-productive. CDR3 was defined according to IMGT convention as the region running from the second conserved V-encoded cysteine to the conserved J-encoded phenylalanine. The earlier analysis of about 610 of the donors excluded sequences that lacked an unambiguous match to a single V gene segment. In an earlier analysis of 500 to 750 of the donors, V segments were called functional above 56.7% productive rearrangements and were called segregating when the between-donor standard deviation exceeded 5%. A statistical classification framework was developed to diagnose cytomegalovirus status using the catalog of TCR beta chain sequences. A later analysis assigned V and J genes by comparing TCR nucleotide sequences with IMGT/GENE-DB human TR gene sequences. Using the TCRdist pipeline, a later analysis assigned CDR3 sequences along with most-parsimonious VDJ recombination scenarios. A later analysis defined each TCR beta chain by its CDR3 amino acid sequence plus V-gene family, and excluded reads lacking a unique V-gene family. To address suspected cross-contamination and a sequencing artifact, a later analysis removed some 620 highly shared, low-generation-probability nucleotide sequences. For each public chain, a later analysis derived a clonal expansion index from normalized ranks of inferred template counts within each repertoire. In a later analysis, generation probabilities were computed using a VDJ recombination model fitted to out-of-frame rearrangements, and the results were checked against IGoR. A later analysis scored TCR-TCR, TCR-HLA and TCR-CMV co-occurrence with hypergeometric tests, applying a repertoire-size bias correction to TCR pairs. False discovery rates were estimated in a later analysis by permuting HLA or CMV assignments 20 times. In a later analysis, co-occurring TCRs were grouped using DBSCAN, with TCRdist sequence similarity added in when clustering inside HLA-allele-positive subsets. Co-occurrence clustering excluded repertoires with fewer than 30,000 or more than 120,000 public chains, plus five with anomalous nucleotide sharing. TCRdb retrieved this table from immuneACCESS and kept in-frame rearrangements only. Not all clones are present; in checked studies, unresolved V genes account for under half, and no reason is known for the remainder. The DNA gave D and trimming, while V, J and clone size come from that table. The sample table contains about 270,000 clones; only one count was recorded for 75% to 90% of them. The ten largest clonotypes hold 3.5% to 4.5% of the sample.

The cohort consisted of some 730 healthy bone marrow donors. All cohort members were sampled while nominally healthy, although unrecorded immune exposures were likely present. The donor was CMV seropositive and belonged to the group of 270 or so seropositive cohort members. Each donor provided a peripheral blood sample, and peripheral blood mononuclear cells were used for TCR beta sequencing. The Qiagen DNeasy Blood Extraction Kit was used to extract genomic DNA from the blood cell samples. The sequence derives from a man aged 35 to 55 in good health and CMV-seropositive. Input material: PBMCs. The chain was built from TRBV5-1 and TRBJ2-7; possibly the D gene is TRBD1, per 6 matching bases. CDR3 reads: CASSFIQGSYEQYF. The DNA sequence is given as TGCGCCAGCAGCTTCATACAGGGCTCCTACGAGCAGTACTTC.